These 2 T cell receptor beta chains were sequenced from one sample in a study of blood T cell repertoires in COVID-19. TCRdb keeps only in-frame clones here, not all; method: immunoSEQ multiplex PCR. This table has approximately 150,000 clones, around three quarters appearing once. Sequenced input: peripheral blood. These receptors were taken from a middle-aged man with active or convalescent COVID-19.

The chain combines TRBV29-1 with TRBJ2-1; 7 bases agree with TRBD2. J gave up 7 bases and V 7 bases, and 13 bases lay outside the gene matches. Germline CDR1 is SQVTM and CDR2 is ANQGSEA. The CDR3 has 14 residues. CDR3 in DNA: TGCAGCGGAAAGTGGGGGGGATGGGGGAATGAGCAGTTCTTC. Amino acid sequence: CSGKWGGWGNEQFF.

The chain employs TRBV5-1 and TRBJ2-1; 7 nucleotides line up with TRBD2. V lost 0 bases and J lost 2; bases outside the gene matches: 5. The CDR3 extends over 16 amino acids. Germline CDR1 reads SGHRS; CDR2 reads YFSETQ. The CDR3 DNA follows: TGCGCCAGCAGCTTGGCTCCCGCGGGAGCCTACAATGAGCAGTTCTTC. This gives the protein CASSLAPAGAYNEQFF.